This T cell receptor (beta chain) was identified in a study of cytomegalovirus exposure and HLA in healthy donors. Study findings and constraints: Later, an analysis found that common viral pathogens appeared to be linked with several of the most significant clusters.

This PCR relied on a set of 60 Vbeta primers and 13 Jbeta primers. Assay used: immunoSEQ multiplex PCR; TCRdb lists only in-frame clones, some missing. The sample holds under 100,000 clones, 55% to 65% seen once. The CDR3 length is 15 residues. In germline, CDR1 is SEHNR, CDR2 FQNEAQ (reference sequence). V trimming: 7 bases; J trimming: 5 bases; junction bases outside the gene matches: 11. In this sample, this clone turned up a few times. Its matching antigen is unknown. Source material: PBMCs. This sequence originates from a woman aged 35 to 49 in good health and CMV-seropositive. The rearrangement joins TRBV7-9 to TRBJ2-1; 7 nucleotides align to TRBD1. CDR3 loop: CASNTRDTGDNEQFF. The CDR3 bases are TGTGCCAGCAATACCCGGGACACAGGGGACAATGAGCAGTTCTTC.